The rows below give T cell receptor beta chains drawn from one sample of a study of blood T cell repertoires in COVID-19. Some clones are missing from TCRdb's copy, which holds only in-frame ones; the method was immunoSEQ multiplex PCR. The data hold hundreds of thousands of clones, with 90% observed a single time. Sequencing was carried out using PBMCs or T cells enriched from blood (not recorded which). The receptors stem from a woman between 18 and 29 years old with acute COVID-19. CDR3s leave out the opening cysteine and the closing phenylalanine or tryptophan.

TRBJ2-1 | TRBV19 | ATQGLAGVYAYNEQF
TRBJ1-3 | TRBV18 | ASSSDRGGSGNTIY
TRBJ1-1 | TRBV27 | ASTGPGGRAEAF
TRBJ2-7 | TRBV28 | ASSLSSGPYEQY
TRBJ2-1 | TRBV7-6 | ASSWQNYNEQF
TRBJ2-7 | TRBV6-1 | ASSETASGSFYEQY
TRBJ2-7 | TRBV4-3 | ASSPGTSGLGEQY
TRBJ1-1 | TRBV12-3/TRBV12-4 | ASSPTGVTEAF
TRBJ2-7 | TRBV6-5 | ASRGTSKYEQY
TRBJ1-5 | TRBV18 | ASSRTGIRGSNQPQH
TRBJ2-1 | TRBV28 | ASSSDEQF
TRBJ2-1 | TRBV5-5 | ASSLREAYNEQF
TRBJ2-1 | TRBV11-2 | ASSLDPITSGRGDEQF
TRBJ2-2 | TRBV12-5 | ASGLVGGAGELF
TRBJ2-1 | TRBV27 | ASSSGRGDNEQF
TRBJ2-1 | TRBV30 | AWTGGASGYNEQF
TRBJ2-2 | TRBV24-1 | ATSSPGQAYTGELF
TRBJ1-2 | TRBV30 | AWSPGQGGGYT
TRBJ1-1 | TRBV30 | AWRRGTLPMNTEAF
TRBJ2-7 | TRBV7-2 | ASSRDRDGSYEQY
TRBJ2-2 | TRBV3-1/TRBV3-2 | ASSLRGGIGELF
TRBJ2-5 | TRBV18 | ASSPGGRETQY
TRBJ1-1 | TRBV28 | ASSSQGAAF
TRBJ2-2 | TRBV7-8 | ASSRTSGRRNTGELF
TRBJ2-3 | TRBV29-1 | SVEGTGEGRDTQY
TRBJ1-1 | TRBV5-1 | ASSRDSSNTEAF
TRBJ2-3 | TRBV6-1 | ASSEPGLTDTQY
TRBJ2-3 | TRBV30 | AWSVSGGRGDTQY
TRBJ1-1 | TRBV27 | ASSPGEGTEAF
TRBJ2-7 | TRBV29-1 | GAGADSYEQY
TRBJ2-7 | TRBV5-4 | ASSLRQGAYEQY
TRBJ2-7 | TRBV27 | ASKVREALSYEQY
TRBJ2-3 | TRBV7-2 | ASSKAGGTDTQY
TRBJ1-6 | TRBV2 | ASTLDPGNSPLH
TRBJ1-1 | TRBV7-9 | ASSLRRGRNTEAF
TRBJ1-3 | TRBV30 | AWNVISGNTIY
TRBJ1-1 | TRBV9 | ASSPKLLQGTEAF
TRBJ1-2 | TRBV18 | ASSRRIDYGYT
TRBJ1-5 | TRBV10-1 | ASTFGRRRNQPQH
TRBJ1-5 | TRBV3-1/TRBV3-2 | ASSQDWRDQPQH
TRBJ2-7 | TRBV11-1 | ASQQEASPYEQY
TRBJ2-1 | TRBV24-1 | ATSVDSYNEQF
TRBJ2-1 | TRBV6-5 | ASSYSPSGSLYEQF
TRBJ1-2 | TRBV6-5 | ASSYAYQGQDGYT
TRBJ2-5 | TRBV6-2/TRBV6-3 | ASSQQGETQY
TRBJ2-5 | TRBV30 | AWSGGLASQTQY
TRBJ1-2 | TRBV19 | ASSLPLALYGYT
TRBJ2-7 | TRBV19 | ASSIPGKSVGEQY
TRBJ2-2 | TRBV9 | ASSVTLAGVGAYTGELF
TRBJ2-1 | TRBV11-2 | ASSLTTKRPGDNEQF